One and the same sample provided the 8 T cell receptor beta chains below, sequenced in a study of T-cell reconstitution after alpha-beta-depleted transplantation in children. Using unique molecular identifiers, the investigators prepared the TCRbeta library. Using its own MiXCR run on the PCR reads, TCRdb lists one record per CDR3 protein. The table records roughly 420,000 distinct CDR3 sequences, around 15% of them present only once. The material sequenced was PBMCs, mostly from graft donor cells, taken 360 days after TCRalphabeta/CD19-depleted stem cell transplant. The receptors derive from a boy under three years old who had a stem cell transplant for Wiskott-Aldrich syndrome, so the T cells may come from the graft donor.

This clonotype was observed a handful of times. CDR3: CASSLPGQAQETQYF. The CDR3 DNA reads TGTGCCAGCAGTCTCCCGGGACAGGCTCAAGAGACCCAGTACTTC. The V and J genes are TRBV6-1 and TRBJ2-5; 8 bases match TRBD1. V was pared by 5 bases and J by 2 bases, with 7 bases of the junction left unmatched. CDR1 is MNHNS and CDR2 is SASEGT in the germline V gene. The CDR3 extends over 15 amino acids.

This clonotype was detected only a few times. This chain joins TRBV7-9 and TRBJ1-4, with D hard to call. The length of the CDR3 is 15 residues. Trimming took off 5 bases at V and 8 bases at J, with 18 bases between the two ends. Germline V lookup: CDR1 SEHNR, CDR2 FQNEAQ (reference sequence). CDR3 sequence: CASSPRPPSDEKLFF. CDR3 nucleotide sequence: TGTGCCAGCAGCCCCCGCCCCCCCTCGGACGAAAAACTGTTTTTT.

J is TRBJ2-7 and V is TRBV27; tentatively, D is TRBD1 (5 bases). V lost 9 bases and J 0 bases, leaving 24 bases between the germline ends. Germline CDR1 MNHEY, CDR2 SMNVEV (reference sequence). This CDR3 has 17 amino acids. CDR3 bases: TGTGCCAGGCGACCACCAGGGAATGAGATGATCTCCTACGAGCAGTACTTC. Protein: CARRPPGNEMISYEQYF.

J is TRBJ2-6 and V is TRBV18; D unresolved. Trimming pared 0 bases from V and 4 bases from J, leaving 7 bases between. CDR3 length: 15 residues. Germline V gene lookup returns CDR1 KGHSH and CDR2 LQKENI. Here the CDR3 reads CASSPPGPGANVLTF. CDR3 bases: TGTGCCAGCTCACCACCAGGGCCCGGGGCCAACGTCCTGACTTTC.

V and J are TRBV12-3 or TRBV12-4 and TRBJ2-1; D gene uncertain. This CDR3 contains 12 residues. Trimming stripped 2 bases from V and 10 bases from J, with 9 bases between. CDR3 residues: CASSLWVLEQFF. CDR3 sequence (DNA): TGTGCCAGCAGTTTATGGGTACTGGAGCAGTTCTTC.

This clonotype showed up just a few times. The chain combines TRBV28 with TRBJ1-2, with D tentatively TRBD1 (5 bases). The CDR3 sequence is 11 residues long. From germline, CDR1 is MDHEN and CDR2 SYDVKM. The V end lost 11 bases, the J end lost 5 bases, and 12 bases lay between the germline ends. This CDR3 reads CAAGYGYGYTF. In DNA form, the CDR3 reads TGTGCCGCAGGGTACGGATATGGCTACACCTTC.

This clonotype was seen more than once but under ten times. The V gene is TRBV7-8, the J gene TRBJ2-2; 7 positions match TRBD1. This CDR3 has 16 amino acids. With V trimmed by 4 bases and J by 5 bases, 10 bases remained unmatched. Germline CDR1 and CDR2: SGHVS and FQNEAQ. The chain's CDR3 is CASSSPPDRATGELFF. DNA of the CDR3: TGTGCCAGCAGCTCTCCACCAGACAGGGCTACCGGGGAGCTGTTTTTT. The variable domain in full, with the rest retrieved from reference TRBV7-8 and TRBJ2-2, is GAGVSQSPRYKVAKRGQDVALRCDPISGHVSLFWYQQALGQGPEFLTYFQNEAQLDKSGLPSDRFFAERPEGSVSTLKIQRTQQEDSAVYLCASSSPPDRATGELFFGEGSRLTVL.

V and J are TRBV20-1 and TRBJ2-2, with 7 positions matching TRBD2. The CDR3 totals 13 residues. Germline V CDR1 and CDR2: DFQATT, SNEGSKA (reference sequence). The trim removed 6 bases at V and 1 base at J, leaving 2 bases unmatched. CDR3 DNA: TGCAGTGCGGCTAGCGGGAACACCGGGGAGCTGTTTTTT. This gives the protein CSAASGNTGELFF.